What follows is one T cell receptor beta chain and its context. The antigen remains undetermined. Germline CDR1 and CDR2: LGHNA and YSLEER. The CDR3 consists of 13 residues. This sample was taken from a study of monozygotic twins with inflammatory bowel disease. Overall study findings and caveats: The co-twins with IBD showed lower TCRbeta diversity (inverse Simpson) than their healthy siblings.

TCRdb processed the 5' RACE reads again and assigns one entry to each CDR3 protein, with no DNA. This sample's table has 420,000 or so distinct CDR3 sequences. The draw for each donor consisted of a single 2.5 ml blood sample. The sample consisted of blood. The genes are TRBV4-3 and TRBJ2-7; as DNA is missing, the TRBD2 call by TCRdb cannot be tested. The receptor was isolated from a human donor with ulcerative colitis or Crohn's disease, or a healthy co-twin of an affected twin (not recorded which). The CDR3 loop reads CASSQERGWEQYF.